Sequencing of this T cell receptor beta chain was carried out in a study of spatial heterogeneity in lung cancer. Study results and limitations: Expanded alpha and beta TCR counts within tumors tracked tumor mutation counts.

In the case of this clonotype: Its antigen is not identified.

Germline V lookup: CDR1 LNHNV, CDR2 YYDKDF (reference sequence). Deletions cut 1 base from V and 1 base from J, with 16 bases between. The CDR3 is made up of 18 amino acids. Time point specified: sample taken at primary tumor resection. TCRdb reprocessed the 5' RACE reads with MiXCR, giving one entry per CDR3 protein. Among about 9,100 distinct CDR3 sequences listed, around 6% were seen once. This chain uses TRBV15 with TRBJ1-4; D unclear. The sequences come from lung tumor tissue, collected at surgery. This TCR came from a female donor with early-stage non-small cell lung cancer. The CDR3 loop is CATSRAPKGILTNEKLFF. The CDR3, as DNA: TGTGCCACCAGCAGAGCCCCAAAGGGTATCTTAACTAATGAAAAACTGTTTTTT.